The 3 T cell receptor beta chains below come from one sample, sequenced in a study of blood T cell repertoires in COVID-19. Method: immunoSEQ multiplex PCR; TCRdb's copy keeps in-frame clones and lacks some. The sample lists 200,000 to 300,000 clones; roughly 90% were seen once. Sequencing used PBMCs or T cells enriched from blood (not recorded which). The receptors here all came from a woman younger than 45 with acute COVID-19.

The rearrangement joins TRBV4-1 to TRBJ2-1; the match to TRBD1 covers 9 bases. Germline CDR1 MGHRA, CDR2 YSYEKL. The CDR3 has 16 amino acids. V lost 4 bases to trimming and J lost 0 bases; unmatched junction nucleotides: 4. CDR3 in DNA: TGCGCCAGCAGCCGCGGACAGGGGCCCTCCTACAATGAGCAGTTCTTC. It encodes CASSRGQGPSYNEQFF.

The CDR3 loop reads CASSQEGRKGYTF. DNA for the CDR3: TGTGCCAGCAGCCAAGAGGGCAGAAAGGGCTACACCTTC. The chain employs TRBV4-2 and TRBJ1-2; D is unclear. Germline CDR1 is LGHNA and CDR2 is YNFKEQ. This CDR3 comprises 13 residues. V lost 0 bases, J lost 8 bases, and 10 bases lay in between.

This clone was seen just once. This chain connects TRBV27 to TRBJ2-2; 8 bases align to TRBD2. The V gene end was trimmed by 7 bases and the J gene end by 8 bases; junction bases not matched to a gene: 15. Germline V gene lookup returns CDR1 MNHEY and CDR2 SMNVEV (reference sequence). The CDR3 has 16 residues. The DNA for the CDR3 is TGTGCCAGCACCACCCGTCGGAGCGGGGGTGCTGGGGAGCTGTTTTTT. It codes for CASTTRRSGGAGELFF.